The 28 T cell receptor beta chains reported below all come from one sample, sequenced in a study of spatial heterogeneity in lung cancer. Time point specified: blood at routine non-recurrence follow-up after resection. TCRdb used MiXCR to reprocess the 5' RACE reads, holding one entry per CDR3 protein. Found here are 50,000 or so distinct CDR3 sequences, 12% of them singletons; the top ten hold roughly 32%. The sequences come from PBMCs, collected at follow-up. These receptors all come from a male donor with early-stage non-small cell lung cancer.

The chain employs TRBV20-1 and TRBJ1-2, with 7 nucleotides matching TRBD1. There are 16 residues in the CDR3. With V trimmed by 0 bases and J by 3 bases, 10 bases remained unmatched. Germline CDR1 DFQATT, CDR2 SNEGSKA (reference sequence). CDR3 nucleotides: TGCAGTGCTAGAGATCGGGACAGAGGATCTTACTATGGCTACACCTTC. It codes for CSARDRDRGSYYGYTF.

This clonotype has at least ten counts. The gene calls are TRBV19 and TRBJ2-7, with no clear D. Germline loops: CDR1 LNHDA, CDR2 SQIVND (reference sequence). Trimming stripped 4 bases from V and 6 bases from J, with 16 bases between. The CDR3 consists of 14 residues. The CDR3 reads CASSTDQANSEQYF. The CDR3 DNA is TGTGCCAGTAGTACGGACCAGGCGAATAGCGAGCAGTACTTC.

The chain joins TRBV4-3 to TRBJ2-3; no definite D call. This CDR3 region has 14 residues. The ends were cut back, 1 base at V and 2 bases at J, with 7 bases in the middle. From germline, CDR1 is LGHNA and CDR2 YSLEER. CDR3 protein: CASSQGTNTDTQYF. The CDR3 DNA reads TGCGCCAGCAGCCAAGGGACGAACACAGATACGCAGTATTTT.

This clonotype was detected ten times or more. This chain joins TRBV20-1 and TRBJ1-1; the D gene is possibly TRBD1 (6 bases). CDR1 DFQATT and CDR2 SNEGSKA come from the germline V gene (reference sequence). The CDR3 is 14 residues long. As DNA, the CDR3 is TGCAGGGGGGGGCAGCAACCTGCGGACACTGAAGCTTTCTTT. Encoded protein: CRGGQQPADTEAFF.

There are many counts of this clonotype. The DNA for the CDR3 is TGCAGCGTTTCGCGAGGGGGCTCCAGCTCCTACGAGCAGTACTTC. Protein sequence: CSVSRGGSSSYEQYF. The J gene is TRBJ2-7, the V gene TRBV29-1; 7 positions match TRBD1. The CDR3 length is 15 residues. With V trimmed by 5 bases and J by 0 bases, 10 bases remained unmatched. Germline loops: CDR1 SQVTM, CDR2 ANQGSEA.

V usage is TRBV12-3 or TRBV12-4 and J usage is TRBJ2-7; no definite D call. Trimming pared 5 bases from V and 3 bases from J, leaving 14 bases between. The CDR3 extends over 14 amino acids. CDR3 DNA: TGTGCCAGCAGTCCCCGGGTCACCCACTACGAGCAGTACTTC. It specifies CASSPRVTHYEQYF.

This clonotype was counted between two and nine times. V and J are TRBV6-2 or TRBV6-3 and TRBJ1-1; 10 nucleotides match TRBD1. J was trimmed by 3 bases and V by 5 bases; bases with no gene match: 3. This CDR3 has 14 amino acids. The germline gives CDR1 MNHEY, CDR2 SVGEGT. CDR3 in DNA: TGTGCCAGCAGTAACGGACAGGGGGACACTGAAGCTTTCTTT. Its translation: CASSNGQGDTEAFF.

The chain recombines TRBV19 with TRBJ1-2; D not resolved. Looked up from germline, CDR1 is LNHDA and CDR2 is SQIVND (reference sequence). This CDR3 has 12 amino acids. The V end was cut by 4 bases, the J end by 10 bases, with 13 bases between. The CDR3: CASSSGGGDYTF. The CDR3 nucleotides read TGTGCCAGTAGTAGCGGCGGTGGTGACTACACCTTC.

V gene TRBV20-1 combines with J gene TRBJ2-3; D may be TRBD1 or TRBD2 (6 bases each). This CDR3 is 16 amino acids long. CDR1 and CDR2 from the germline V gene are DFQATT and SNEGSKA (reference sequence). The ends were cut back, 3 bases at V and 4 bases at J, with 20 bases in the middle. For the CDR3, the DNA is TGCAGTGCTAGTCCCCCCGGGGGCCTCTTGGCAGATACGCAGTATTTT. Residues: CSASPPGGLLADTQYF.

This clonotype occurred many times. The chain links TRBV15 to TRBJ2-5, with D tentatively TRBD1 (6 bases). This CDR3 is 14 amino acids long. Per germline, CDR1 LNHNV and CDR2 YYDKDF (reference sequence). With 5 bases removed from V and 4 bases from J, the gap between germline ends came to 14 bases. CDR3: CATSGHTGLETQYF. The CDR3 nucleotides are TGTGCCACCAGCGGGCATACAGGGTTAGAGACCCAGTACTTC.

This clonotype has ten or more counts. The chain joins TRBV28 to TRBJ1-2; a weak D match, TRBD1 (5 bases). The CDR3 totals 10 residues. The V and J ends lost 4 bases and 8 bases respectively, with 5 bases between them. The germline CDR1 and CDR2 sequences are MDHEN and SYDVKM. CDR3 loop: CASSSGGYTF. The CDR3 DNA is TGTGCCAGCAGTTCAGGGGGCTACACCTTC.

This clonotype appeared many times. This sequence joins TRBV12-3 or TRBV12-4 and TRBJ2-2; the match to TRBD2 covers 9 bases. This CDR3 has 14 amino acids. J gave up 6 bases and V 3 bases, and 2 bases lay outside the gene matches. CDR3 loop: CASSFRTSAGELFF. The CDR3 nucleotides are TGTGCCAGCAGTTTCCGGACTAGCGCCGGGGAGCTGTTTTTT.

This clonotype was seen more than once but under ten times. V usage is TRBV18 and J usage is TRBJ2-1, with D perhaps assigned TRBD1 or TRBD2 (5 bases each). This CDR3 spans 13 amino acids. From germline, CDR1 is KGHSH and CDR2 LQKENI. Trimming removed 6 bases from V and 7 bases from J, with 13 bases in between. CDR3 in DNA: TGTGCCAGCTCTGGGACCCTCGGGAATGAGCAGTTCTTC. Encoded protein: CASSGTLGNEQFF.

This clonotype was seen repeatedly, ten times or more. CDR3 loop: CASSLRNQISGGRETQYF. CDR3 coding DNA: TGTGCCAGCAGTTTACGAAATCAAATTAGCGGGGGTAGAGAGACCCAGTACTTC. This chain uses TRBV27 with TRBJ2-5; 9 bases agree with TRBD2. The germline V gene encodes CDR1 MNHEY and CDR2 SMNVEV (reference sequence). This CDR3 spans 18 amino acids. After removal of 2 bases from V and 4 bases from J, the junction contained 14 bases not matched to a gene.

This clonotype has a count of ten or more. In DNA form, the CDR3 reads TGTGCCAGCAGCCGGGACGTGGGAATCTACGAGCAGTACTTC. Protein sequence: CASSRDVGIYEQYF. This chain connects TRBV6-6 to TRBJ2-7; the D call may be TRBD1 or TRBD2 (5 bases each). The V and J ends lost 6 bases and 3 bases respectively, with 15 bases between them. The V gene's germline CDR1 is MNHNY and CDR2 SVGAGI (reference sequence). The CDR3 sequence is 14 residues long.

This clonotype was counted at least ten times. This sequence joins TRBV7-9 and TRBJ2-7, with D perhaps matching TRBD2 (5 bases). The CDR3 sequence is 15 residues long. Per the germline V gene, CDR1 is SEHNR and CDR2 is FQNEAQ (reference sequence). V lost 6 bases and J 4 bases, leaving 19 bases between the germline ends. CDR3 nucleotide sequence: TGTGCCAGCAGTCCGGAGTGGCCACGGGATTACGAGCAGTACTTC. Translating gives CASSPEWPRDYEQYF. The complete variable domain, with remaining parts taken from reference TRBV7-9 and TRBJ2-7, reads DTGVSQNPRHKITKRGQNVTFRCDPISEHNRLYWYRQTLGQGPEFLTYFQNEAQLEKSRLLSDRFSAERPKGSFSTLEIQRTEQGDSAMYLCASSPEWPRDYEQYFGPGTRLTVT.

V gene TRBV2 combines with J gene TRBJ2-5, with TRBD2 matching over 8 bases. This CDR3 contains 12 residues. CDR1 and CDR2 from the germline V gene are SNHLY and FYNNEI. Trimming took 8 bases from V and 5 from J; bases not matched to a gene: 4. In DNA form, the CDR3 reads TGTGCCAGCCGGCGGGAGGCGGAGACCCAGTACTTC. It specifies CASRREAETQYF. Full variable domain (remainder filled in from reference TRBV2 and TRBJ2-5): EPEVTQTPSHQVTQMGQEVILRCVPISNHLYFYWYRQILGQKVEFLVSFYNNEISEKSEIFDDQFSVERPDGSNFTLKIRSTKLEDSAMYFCASRREAETQYFGPGTRLLVL.

The J gene is TRBJ2-2, the V gene TRBV7-2; D is possibly TRBD2 (6 bases). CDR3 length: 16 residues. The germline V gene encodes CDR1 SGHTA and CDR2 FQGNSA. Between the trimmed V and J ends, which lost 6 bases and 2 bases, there was a span of 16 bases. The CDR3 region has the DNA TGTGCCAGCAGTCGTTACGGGCGGGGAAACACCGGGGAGCTGTTTTTT. This codes for CASSRYGRGNTGELFF. The entire variable domain, with the rest obtained from reference TRBV7-2 and TRBJ2-2, is as follows: GAGVSQSPSNKVTEKGKDVELRCDPISGHTALYWYRQSLGQGLEFLIYFQGNSAPDKSGLPSDRFSAERTGGSVSTLTIQRTQQEDSAVYLCASSRYGRGNTGELFFGEGSRLTVL.

This clonotype turned up a few times. This chain uses TRBV27 with TRBJ2-7; D gene unclear. V was cut by 0 bases and J by 3 bases, with 9 bases left in between. Germline V gene lookup returns CDR1 MNHEY and CDR2 SMNVEV (reference sequence). The CDR3 is 14 amino acids. The CDR3 region is CASSLSGWDYEQYF. Written as DNA, the CDR3 is TGTGCCAGCAGTTTATCGGGATGGGACTACGAGCAGTACTTC.

This clonotype was seen a handful of times. V gene TRBV4-1 combines with J gene TRBJ2-3; 10 nucleotides match TRBD1. There are 16 residues in the CDR3. CDR1 is MGHRA, CDR2 YSYEKL, per germline. Germline trimming cut 5 bases from V and 5 bases from J; bases unmatched to any gene: 10. CDR3 sequence reads: CASSTRQGAFVDTQYF. The CDR3 coding sequence is TGCGCCAGCAGCACACGACAGGGGGCTTTTGTAGATACGCAGTATTTT.

The genes are TRBV7-2 and TRBJ2-4, with D hard to call. The V and J ends lost 2 bases and 5 bases respectively, with 4 bases between them. Per the germline V gene, CDR1 is SGHTA and CDR2 is FQGNSA. The CDR3 has 12 residues. DNA for the CDR3: TGTGCCAGCAGCTTATTTGAAAACATTCAGTACTTC. Amino acids: CASSLFENIQYF. Complete variable domain (other parts from reference TRBV7-2 and TRBJ2-4): GAGVSQSPSNKVTEKGKDVELRCDPISGHTALYWYRQSLGQGLEFLIYFQGNSAPDKSGLPSDRFSAERTGGSVSTLTIQRTQQEDSAVYLCASSLFENIQYFGAGTRLSVL.

In its sample, this clonotype was seen a few times. This chain uses TRBV7-2 with TRBJ2-7; D is unresolved. Germline V gene lookup returns CDR1 SGHTA and CDR2 FQGNSA. This CDR3 contains 15 residues. Trimming removed 2 bases from V and 0 bases from J, with 11 bases in between. The CDR3 reads CASSLIGFPSYEQYF. As DNA, the CDR3 is TGTGCCAGCAGCTTAATAGGGTTTCCCTCCTACGAGCAGTACTTC.

The chain has TRBV14 and TRBJ1-2, with D unresolved. There are 14 residues in the CDR3. V was trimmed by 4 bases and J by 6 bases, leaving 15 bases between them. Germline-derived CDR1 and CDR2 are SGHDN and FVKESK. CDR3 in amino acids: CASSPRPGTDGYTF. In nucleotides, the CDR3 is TGTGCCAGCAGCCCAAGGCCAGGCACCGATGGCTACACCTTC.

The chain recombines TRBV28 with TRBJ1-5, with D perhaps matching TRBD1 (5 bases). Trimming took 6 bases from V and 0 from J, leaving 9 bases between them. The CDR3 extends over 14 amino acids. Germline CDR1 is MDHEN and CDR2 is SYDVKM. The CDR3 here is CASRGTYSNQPQHF. DNA of the CDR3: TGTGCCAGCAGGGGGACCTATAGCAATCAGCCCCAGCATTTT.

This clonotype was detected ten times or more. The rearrangement links TRBV20-1 to TRBJ2-6, with D maybe TRBD2 (5 bases). Between the trimmed V and J ends, which lost 6 bases and 3 bases, there was a span of 18 bases. Germline-derived CDR1 and CDR2 are DFQATT and SNEGSKA (reference sequence). There are 16 residues in the CDR3. In nucleotides, the CDR3 is TGCAGTGCCAATGGGCGAGGGCAGGTTGGGGCCAACGTCCTGACTTTC. This translates into CSANGRGQVGANVLTF.

This clonotype was observed a few times. The chain combines TRBV4-1 with TRBJ2-5; the D is unclear. Germline-derived CDR1 and CDR2 are MGHRA and YSYEKL. V shed 1 base and J shed 5 bases, with 8 bases lying between them. The CDR3 is 13 amino acids. The CDR3 loop is CASSQGTLETQYF. CDR3 sequence (DNA): TGCGCCAGCAGCCAAGGGACCCTGGAGACCCAGTACTTC.

In its sample, this clonotype was seen many times. The rearrangement links TRBV6-5 to TRBJ1-3; TRBD1 matches 8 bases. The CDR3 length is 12 residues. The junction had 6 bases not matched to a gene; V was cut back by 4 bases and J by 13 bases. Germline values: CDR1 MNHEY, CDR2 SVGAGI. CDR3 coding DNA: TGTGCCAGCAGTTCCGGGTGGGACAGGATATATTTT. Protein: CASSSGWDRIYF.

This clonotype came up a few times. The V call is TRBV7-2, the J call TRBJ2-3, with 9 nucleotides matching TRBD2. J gave up 2 bases and V 2 bases, and 5 bases lay outside the gene matches. The CDR3 extends over 16 amino acids. Germline V CDR1 and CDR2: SGHTA, FQGNSA. CDR3 protein: CASSLLASGVTDTQYF. Written as DNA, the CDR3 is TGTGCCAGCAGCTTACTGGCTAGCGGGGTCACAGATACGCAGTATTTT.